Here is one TCR beta chain with its context. These data belong to a study of blood T cell repertoires in COVID-19. On the study more broadly: Italy, Spain and the United States were the sources of the convalescent and acute COVID-19 samples. Sources were T cells, B-cell-depleted T cells, or PBMCs; the material itself was cDNA or gDNA.

Study processing details: Estimation of nucleated cell counts relied on the amplification of reference gene primers. The assay was immunoSEQ multiplex PCR, and TCRdb's table has in-frame clones only and misses some. Clone size and the V and J calls come from that table; the DNA yielded D and trimming. The table shows some 200,000 clones, with about three quarters occurring only once. The CDR3 is 18 residues long. Material for sequencing was peripheral blood. This TCR derives from a woman in her 70s with acute or convalescent COVID-19. This chain uses TRBV21-1 with TRBJ2-3; the D call TRBD2 from the table was never checked on the DNA. TRBV21-1 is assigned pseudogene status. The CDR3 bases are TGTGCCAGCAGCAGACGCCTTAGCGGGGGGGATCCTAGAGATACGCAGTATTTT. Translation gives CASSRRLSGGDPRDTQYF.